The 6 T cell receptor beta chains listed next were all sequenced from one sample in a study of tumour-infiltrating T cells in Burkitt lymphoma. The data were produced by immunoSEQ multiplex PCR, yet TCRdb's version contains in-frame clones alone and is incomplete. The sample holds under 1,500 clones; approximately 85% are singletons and the top ten take approximately 4.2%. Input material: tumor tissue. The receptor set was obtained from a human donor with Burkitt lymphoma.

CDR3 DNA sequence: TGCGCCAGCAGCTTGATGGGGGGCCAGTACAATGAGCAGTTCTTC. Protein: CASSLMGGQYNEQFF. V usage is TRBV5-1 and J usage is TRBJ2-1; possibly TRBD1 or TRBD2 for D (6 bases each). This CDR3 region has 15 residues. In germline, CDR1 is SGHRS, CDR2 YFSETQ. Trimming removed 1 base at V and 4 bases at J, with 12 bases between.

This chain joins TRBV30 and TRBJ2-7; tentatively, D is TRBD1 or TRBD2 (7 bases each). Germline values: CDR1 GTSNPN, CDR2 SVGIG (reference sequence). The CDR3 covers 16 residues. V was clipped by 1 base and J by 4 bases, with 20 bases between them. CDR3: CAWSGLGEGAPYEQYF. The DNA of the CDR3 is TGTGCCTGGAGTGGGCTGGGGGAGGGGGCCCCGTACGAGCAGTACTTC.

V and J are TRBV13 and TRBJ2-1; 13 bases are a match to TRBD2. The junction had 10 bases not matched to a gene; V was cut back by 5 bases and J by 0 bases. The CDR3 has 19 residues. Germline CDR1 is PRHDT and CDR2 is FYEKMQ (reference sequence). The CDR3 nucleotides read TGTGCCAGCAGCATCCCGGGACTAGCGGGACCTGACTCCTACAATGAGCAGTTCTTC. Protein product: CASSIPGLAGPDSYNEQFF. The full variable domain, completed using reference TRBV13 and TRBJ2-1, is AAGVIQSPRHLIKEKRETATLKCYPIPRHDTVYWYQQGPGQDPQFLISFYEKMQSDKGSIPDRFSAQQFSDYHSELNMSSLELGDSALYFCASSIPGLAGPDSYNEQFFGPGTRLTVL.

V is TRBV7-9 and J is TRBJ2-3; TRBD2 agrees at 10 bases. Per germline, CDR1 SEHNR and CDR2 FQNEAQ (reference sequence). This CDR3 has 16 residues. The V gene end was trimmed by 3 bases and the J gene end by 0 bases; junction bases not matched to a gene: 3. The CDR3 loop is CASSFMTSGSTDTQYF. The DNA of the CDR3 is TGTGCCAGCAGCTTTATGACTAGCGGGAGCACAGATACGCAGTATTTT.

V usage is TRBV7-9 and J usage is TRBJ1-5; no reliable D call. The CDR3 sequence is 14 residues long. CDR1 SEHNR and CDR2 FQNEAQ come from the germline V gene (reference sequence). Trimming removed 7 bases at V and 3 bases at J, with 13 bases between. The CDR3 nucleotides are TGTGCCAGCACCCACCTCGGTGACAATCAGCCCCAGCATTTT. This sequence encodes CASTHLGDNQPQHF.

The genes are TRBV2 and TRBJ1-1, with D maybe TRBD1 (6 bases). The CDR3 length is 15 residues. CDR1 and CDR2 (germline): SNHLY, FYNNEI. The V end lost 4 bases, the J end lost 0 bases, and 12 bases lay between the germline ends. CDR3 region: CASSGTASMNTEAFF. Written as DNA, the CDR3 is TGTGCCAGCAGTGGGACAGCTAGTATGAACACTGAAGCTTTCTTT. Supplemented by reference TRBV2 and TRBJ1-1, the full variable domain reads EPEVTQTPSHQVTQMGQEVILRCVPISNHLYFYWYRQILGQKVEFLVSFYNNEISEKSEIFDDQFSVERPDGSNFTLKIRSTKLEDSAMYFCASSGTASMNTEAFFGQGTRLTVV.